These 8 T cell receptor beta chains came from one sample sequenced in a study of regulatory T cells in long-lasting Graves disease. The time point: newly diagnosed GD, antithyroid drugs for less than 3 months. Extracted PBMC RNA gave rise to the TCR library. Relying on iRepertoire HTBI primers and Arm-PCR of CDR3 regions, the team built TCR beta libraries. TCRdb re-derived calls from the multiplex PCR reads in MiXCR, one entry per CDR3 protein. This sample has around 420,000 distinct CDR3 sequences, with over 14% found just once. The same specimen was also included in a second study, on T cells in Graves' hyperthyroidism and ophthalmopathy.

Sequenced here: peripheral blood mononuclear cells (PBMCs), sampled at new diagnosis, from a patient treated with antithyroid drugs. Receptors originate from a woman aged 35 to 49 with Graves disease.

This clonotype was recorded many times. The chain is built from TRBV5-1 and TRBJ2-2; D call uncertain. Germline CDR1 is SGHRS and CDR2 is YFSETQ. Trimming stripped 2 bases from V and 7 bases from J, with 12 bases between. The CDR3 is 14 amino acids. The CDR3 sequence: CASSLGPSDGELFF. CDR3 coding DNA: TGCGCCAGCAGCTTAGGACCCAGTGACGGGGAGCTGTTTTTT.

This clonotype came up many times. The chain carries TRBV12-3 or TRBV12-4 and TRBJ2-1; D unresolved. This CDR3 region has 12 residues. The V and J ends lost 3 bases and 6 bases respectively, with 6 bases between them. CDR3 sequence reads: CASSFQGNEQFF. As DNA, the CDR3 is TGTGCCAGCAGTTTTCAAGGCAATGAGCAGTTCTTC.

V gene TRBV5-4 combines with J gene TRBJ2-7; D tentatively reads TRBD1 or TRBD2 (6 bases each). CDR3 length equals 14 residues. Trimming shortened V by 2 bases and J by 5 bases, and 14 bases separated the two germline ends. Germline CDR1 SGHNT, CDR2 YYREEE (reference sequence). The CDR3 sequence: CASSLWGARDEQYF. The CDR3 nucleotides are TGTGCCAGCAGCTTATGGGGGGCGCGCGACGAGCAGTACTTC.

This clonotype has only a few counts. The chain couples TRBV18 to TRBJ1-2; 8 bases match TRBD1. Germline-derived CDR1 and CDR2 are KGHSH and LQKENI. The CDR3 sequence is 16 residues long. J gave up 0 bases and V 3 bases, and 6 bases lay outside the gene matches. CDR3 sequence reads: CASSPSGGRANYGYTF. CDR3 sequence (DNA): TGTGCCAGCTCACCTTCAGGGGGCAGAGCTAACTATGGCTACACCTTC.

A few counts support this clonotype. The chain combines TRBV5-1 with TRBJ2-5; D unclear. This CDR3 spans 14 amino acids. Germline V gene data show CDR1 as SGHRS and CDR2 as YFSETQ. Trimming removed 4 bases from V and 0 bases from J, with 10 bases in between. This CDR3 reads CASSPQEYQETQYF. The CDR3, as DNA: TGCGCCAGCAGCCCTCAGGAGTACCAAGAGACCCAGTACTTC. The full variable domain, completed using reference TRBV5-1 and TRBJ2-5, is KAGVTQTPRYLIKTRGQQVTLSCSPISGHRSVSWYQQTPGQGLQFLFEYFSETQRNKGNFPGRFSGRQFSNSRSEMNVSTLELGDSALYLCASSPQEYQETQYFGPGTRLLVL.

The chain recombines TRBV25-1 with TRBJ2-1; TRBD2 agrees at 15 bases. The CDR3 spans 16 residues. V lost 5 bases to trimming and J lost 7 bases; unmatched junction nucleotides: 6. The germline CDR1 and CDR2 sequences are MGHDK and SYGVNS. The CDR3 region is CASSRTSGRASNEQFF. CDR3 in DNA: TGTGCCAGCAGTCGGACTAGCGGGAGGGCTTCGAATGAGCAGTTCTTC. The entire variable domain, with the rest obtained from reference TRBV25-1 and TRBJ2-1, is as follows: EADIYQTPRYLVIGTGKKITLECSQTMGHDKMYWYQQDPGMELHLIHYSYGVNSTEKGDLSSESTVSRIRTEHFPLTLESARPSHTSQYLCASSRTSGRASNEQFFGPGTRLTVL.

The chain combines TRBV2 with TRBJ2-7; 8 bases align to TRBD2. The CDR3 is 14 residues long. Germline V lookup: CDR1 SNHLY, CDR2 FYNNEI. After removal of 2 bases from V and 6 bases from J, the junction contained 6 bases not matched to a gene. The CDR3 region is CASSESGRGFEQYF. For the CDR3, the DNA is TGTGCCAGCAGTGAAAGCGGGAGAGGTTTCGAGCAGTACTTC. Full variable domain (outside the CDR3, taken from reference TRBV2 and TRBJ2-7): EPEVTQTPSHQVTQMGQEVILRCVPISNHLYFYWYRQILGQKVEFLVSFYNNEISEKSEIFDDQFSVERPDGSNFTLKIRSTKLEDSAMYFCASSESGRGFEQYFGPGTRLTVT.

This clonotype has ten or more counts. The rearrangement uses TRBV28 and TRBJ1-2, with 7 bases matching TRBD1. The junction had 2 bases not matched to a gene; V was cut back by 7 bases and J by 3 bases. The CDR3 covers 12 residues. Germline V CDR1 and CDR2: MDHEN, SYDVKM. Here the CDR3 reads CASTTGDYGYTF. CDR3 DNA: TGTGCCAGCACCACAGGGGACTATGGCTACACCTTC.